This TCR beta chain was recorded in a study of T cell responses to AZD1222 COVID-19 vaccine (dated by TCRdb to about 2021). In terms of the full investigation: AZD1222 recipients given second doses at about 4 weeks or at about 12 weeks were pooled, since spike-specific TCR depth and breadth were not found to differ between the two schedules. Enrollment into the trials was organized by age into subgroups of 18-55, 56-69 and 70-plus years, and those subgroups contained roughly 150, 30 and 60 TCR-sequenced participants, respectively. A total of over 230 trial participants underwent TCR sequencing, of whom around 200 received two doses of AZD1222 and some 25 received two doses of the MenACWY control vaccine.

Points the paper makes about the study in general: No day 14 peak-response samples were available, so repertoires were characterized only after the peak T cell response. Most participants were white British and females outnumbered males, and the authors suggested that clonal diversity may have been underestimated. Nearly half of unique spike-specific TCRs reportedly recognized epitopes outside regions mutated in the B.1.351 and B.1.1.7 variants. Conclusions about previously exposed vaccinees are limited because only a handful of AZD1222 recipients were SARS-CoV-2 seropositive at baseline. A significant rise in spike-specific TCR breadth and depth was observed after two AZD1222 doses relative to day 0 and relative to MenACWY recipients. The vaccine-associated CD4 TCRs covered the entire spike protein, and the dominant responses fell in regions 160-218 and 743-854. The 56-69-year group was small, and its depth increase did not reach significance, likely because of low power.

The CDR3 regions of human TCRbeta chains were analyzed by immunosequencing. As for the authors' bioinformatics: Repertoire TCRs were matched against a reference library of SARS-CoV-2-specific TCRs generated with the MIRA antigen-specificity platform. Breadth meant the fraction of unique TCRs that were SARS-CoV-2-associated, whereas depth meant the fraction of total T cells that were SARS-CoV-2-associated. Using the MIRA data, each spike-specific TCR was mapped to the spike region that the TCR reacts to and placed in a CD4 or CD8 class. Log10-transformed breadth and depth values were compared by one-way ANOVA with Sidak's multiple comparisons tests. TCRdb carries this immuneACCESS record with in-frame sequences only. Its versions omit some clonotypes, under half of them owing to an unresolved V gene in the studies checked, with the rest unexplained. V, J and clone size were drawn from that table, and D and trimming were deduced from the DNA. Counted in this sample were around 160,000 clones; about 90% of them appeared once. Approximately 5.2% of the sample lies in the top ten.

Trimming at the junction amounts to 4 bases on V and 2 bases on J, and the germline ends lie 8 bases apart. There are 14 amino acids in the CDR3, from cysteine to phenylalanine inclusive. Only the CDR3 portion is preserved as DNA: 42 bases, with reading frame beginning at the first base. According to the germline V gene, CDR1 reads KGHDR and CDR2 reads SFDVKD. As to this clone: The clone's antigen remains unknown. Within one base of it there is no much larger clone, and no base qualities were kept.

The sample's time point label, decoded: baseline before first vaccination. The vaccinee samples were drawn from two UK trials, COV001 and COV002, one of which was a single-blind randomized controlled phase 2/3 trial testing AZD1222 (ChAdOx1 nCoV-19) in healthy adults. Trial participant PBMC samples were collected at day 0 and day 28 after the second dose for TCRbeta chain sequencing. This specimen consisted of peripheral blood, obtained on day 0 of AZD1222 vaccination. This receptor was obtained from an adult in good health. The chain employs TRBV24-1 and TRBJ1-3; TRBD1 might be the D gene, on 5 matching bases. The sequence in DNA is TGTGCCACCAGTGACCCGACAGCTGGAAACACCATATATTTT. Its coded protein is CATSDPTAGNTIYF.